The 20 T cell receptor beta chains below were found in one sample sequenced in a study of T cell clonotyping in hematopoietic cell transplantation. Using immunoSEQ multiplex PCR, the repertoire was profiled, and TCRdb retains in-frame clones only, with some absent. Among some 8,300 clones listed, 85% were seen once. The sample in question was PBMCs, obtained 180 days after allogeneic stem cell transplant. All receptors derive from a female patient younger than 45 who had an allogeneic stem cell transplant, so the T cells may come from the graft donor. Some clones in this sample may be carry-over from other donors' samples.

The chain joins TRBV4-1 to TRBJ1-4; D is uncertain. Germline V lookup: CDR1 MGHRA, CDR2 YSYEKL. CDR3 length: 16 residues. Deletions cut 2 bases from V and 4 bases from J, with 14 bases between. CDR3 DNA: TGCGCCAGCAGCCAAACTGTGCGAGTCCTTAATGAAAAACTGTTTTTT. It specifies CASSQTVRVLNEKLFF.

The CDR3 region has the DNA TGTGCCAGCAGTGAAAACGCAGGGTATTCGCACACTGAAGCTTTCTTT. This gives the protein CASSENAGYSHTEAFF. This chain connects TRBV6-1 to TRBJ1-1; D perhaps matches TRBD1 (5 bases). From germline, CDR1 is MNHNS and CDR2 SASEGT. This CDR3 contains 16 residues. Between the trimmed V and J ends, which lost 2 bases and 3 bases, there was a span of 16 bases.

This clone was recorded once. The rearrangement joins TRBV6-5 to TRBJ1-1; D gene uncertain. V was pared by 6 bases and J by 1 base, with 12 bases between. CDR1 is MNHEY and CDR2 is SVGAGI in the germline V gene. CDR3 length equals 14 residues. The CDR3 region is CASSDWRGNTEAFF. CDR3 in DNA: TGTGCCAGCAGCGATTGGCGGGGGAACACTGAAGCTTTCTTT.

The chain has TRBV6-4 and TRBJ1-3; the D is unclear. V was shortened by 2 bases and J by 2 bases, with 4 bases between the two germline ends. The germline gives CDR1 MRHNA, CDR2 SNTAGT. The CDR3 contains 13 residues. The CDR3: CASSDRAGNTIYF. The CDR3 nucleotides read TGTGCCAGCAGTGACAGGGCTGGAAACACCATATATTTT.

The CDR3 is CASSLQPGHLYGYTF. In DNA form, the CDR3 reads TGTGCCAGCAGTCTTCAACCCGGGCACCTCTATGGCTACACCTTC. V is TRBV14 and J is TRBJ1-2, with unresolved D. Germline V gene lookup returns CDR1 SGHDN and CDR2 FVKESK. V lost 6 bases, J lost 4 bases, and 18 bases lay in between. The CDR3 length is 15 residues.

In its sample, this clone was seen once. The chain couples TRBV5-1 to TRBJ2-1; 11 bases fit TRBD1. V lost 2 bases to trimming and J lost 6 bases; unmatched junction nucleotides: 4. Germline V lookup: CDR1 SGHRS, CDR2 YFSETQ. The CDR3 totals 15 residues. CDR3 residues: CASSLEGQGANEQFF. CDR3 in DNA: TGCGCCAGCAGCTTAGAAGGACAGGGGGCCAATGAGCAGTTCTTC.

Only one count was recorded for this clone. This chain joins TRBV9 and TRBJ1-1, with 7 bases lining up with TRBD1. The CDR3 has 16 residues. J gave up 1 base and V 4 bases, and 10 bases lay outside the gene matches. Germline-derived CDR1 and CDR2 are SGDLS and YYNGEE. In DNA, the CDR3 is TGTGCCAGCAGCCCTAGGGGGCTGCGGGGGAACACTGAAGCTTTCTTT. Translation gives CASSPRGLRGNTEAFF.

The CDR3 DNA follows: TGCGCCAGCAGCCAAGAGTATCCCACACGCAGTGAAGCTTTCTTT. Residues: CASSQEYPTRSEAFF. J is TRBJ1-1 and V is TRBV4-1, with D unresolved. V gave up 0 bases and J gave up 7 bases, with 15 bases separating them. This CDR3 has 15 amino acids. Germline V lookup: CDR1 MGHRA, CDR2 YSYEKL.

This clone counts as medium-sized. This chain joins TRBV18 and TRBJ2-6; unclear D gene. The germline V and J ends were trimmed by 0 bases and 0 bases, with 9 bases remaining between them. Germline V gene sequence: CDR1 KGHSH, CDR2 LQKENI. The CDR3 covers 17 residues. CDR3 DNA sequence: TGTGCCAGCTCACCACCGGCCAGTGGCTCTGGGGCCAACGTCCTGACTTTC. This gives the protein CASSPPASGSGANVLTF.

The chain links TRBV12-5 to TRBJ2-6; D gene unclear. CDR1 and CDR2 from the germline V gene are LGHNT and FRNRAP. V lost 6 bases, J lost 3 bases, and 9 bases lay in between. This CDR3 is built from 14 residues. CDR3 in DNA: TGTGCTAGTGGACCAGGCGATGGGGCCAACGTCCTGACTTTC. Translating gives CASGPGDGANVLTF.

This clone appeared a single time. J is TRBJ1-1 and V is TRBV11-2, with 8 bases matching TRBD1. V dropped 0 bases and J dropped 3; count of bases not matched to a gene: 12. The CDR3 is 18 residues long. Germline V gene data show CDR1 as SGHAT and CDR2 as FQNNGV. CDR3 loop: CASSLDDWTGPFDTEAFF. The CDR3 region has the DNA TGTGCCAGCAGCTTAGATGACTGGACAGGGCCGTTCGACACTGAAGCTTTCTTT.

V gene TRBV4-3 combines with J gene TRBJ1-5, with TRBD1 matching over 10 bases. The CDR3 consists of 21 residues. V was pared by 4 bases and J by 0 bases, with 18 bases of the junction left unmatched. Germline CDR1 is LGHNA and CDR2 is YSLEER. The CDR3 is CASSLSKEGTGAYYSNQPQHF. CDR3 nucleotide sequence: TGCGCCAGCAGCCTCTCGAAGGAGGGGACAGGGGCGTACTATAGCAATCAGCCCCAGCATTTT.

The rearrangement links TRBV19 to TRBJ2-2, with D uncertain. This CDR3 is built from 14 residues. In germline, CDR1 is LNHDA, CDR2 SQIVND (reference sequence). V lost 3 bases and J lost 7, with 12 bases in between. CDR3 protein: CASSILSSGGELFF. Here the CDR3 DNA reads TGTGCCAGTAGTATCCTTAGCTCTGGCGGGGAGCTGTTTTTT.

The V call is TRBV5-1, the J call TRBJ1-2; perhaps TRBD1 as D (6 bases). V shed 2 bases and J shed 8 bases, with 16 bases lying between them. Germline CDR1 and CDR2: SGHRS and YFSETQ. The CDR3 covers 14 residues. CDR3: CASSFSGTTGGYTF. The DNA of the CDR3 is TGCGCCAGCAGCTTTTCCGGGACAACAGGAGGCTACACCTTC.

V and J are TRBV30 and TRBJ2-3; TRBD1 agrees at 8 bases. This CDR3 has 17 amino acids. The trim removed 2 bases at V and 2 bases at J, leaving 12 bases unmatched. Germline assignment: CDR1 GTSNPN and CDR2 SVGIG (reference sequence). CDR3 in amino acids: CAWSLRTGKGYTDTQYF. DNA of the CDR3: TGTGCCTGGAGTCTTCGGACAGGGAAAGGTTACACAGATACGCAGTATTTT.

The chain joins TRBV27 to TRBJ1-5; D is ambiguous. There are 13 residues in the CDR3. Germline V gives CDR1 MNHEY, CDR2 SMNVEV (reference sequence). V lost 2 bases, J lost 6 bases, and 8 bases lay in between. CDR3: CASSLNSGQPQHF. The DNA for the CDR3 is TGTGCCAGCAGTTTAAATTCCGGTCAGCCCCAGCATTTT.

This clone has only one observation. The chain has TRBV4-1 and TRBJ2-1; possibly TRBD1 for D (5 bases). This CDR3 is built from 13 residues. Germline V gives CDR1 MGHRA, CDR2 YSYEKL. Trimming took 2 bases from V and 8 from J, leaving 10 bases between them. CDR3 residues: CASSQQGTDEQFF. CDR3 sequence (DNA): TGCGCCAGCAGCCAACAGGGTACCGATGAGCAGTTCTTC.

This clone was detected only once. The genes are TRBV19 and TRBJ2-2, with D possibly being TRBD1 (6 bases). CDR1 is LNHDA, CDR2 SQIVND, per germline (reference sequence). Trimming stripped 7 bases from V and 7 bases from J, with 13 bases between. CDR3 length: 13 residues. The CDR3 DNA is TGTGCCAGTATGAGGGGGAAAATCGGGGAGCTGTTTTTT. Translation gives CASMRGKIGELFF.

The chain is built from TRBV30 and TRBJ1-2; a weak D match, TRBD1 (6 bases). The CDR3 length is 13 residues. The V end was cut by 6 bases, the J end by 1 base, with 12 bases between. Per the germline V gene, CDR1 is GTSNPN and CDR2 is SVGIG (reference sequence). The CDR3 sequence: CACSVRGNYGYTF. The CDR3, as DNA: TGTGCCTGCTCGGTCAGGGGTAACTATGGCTACACCTTC.

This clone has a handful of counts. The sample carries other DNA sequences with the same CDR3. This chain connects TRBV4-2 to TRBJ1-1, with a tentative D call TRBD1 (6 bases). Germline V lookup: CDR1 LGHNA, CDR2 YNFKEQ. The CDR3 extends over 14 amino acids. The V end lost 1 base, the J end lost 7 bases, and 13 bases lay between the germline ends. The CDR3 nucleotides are TGTGCCAGCAGCCAAGCGGGGGGCAGGGATGAAGCTTTCTTT. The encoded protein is CASSQAGGRDEAFF.